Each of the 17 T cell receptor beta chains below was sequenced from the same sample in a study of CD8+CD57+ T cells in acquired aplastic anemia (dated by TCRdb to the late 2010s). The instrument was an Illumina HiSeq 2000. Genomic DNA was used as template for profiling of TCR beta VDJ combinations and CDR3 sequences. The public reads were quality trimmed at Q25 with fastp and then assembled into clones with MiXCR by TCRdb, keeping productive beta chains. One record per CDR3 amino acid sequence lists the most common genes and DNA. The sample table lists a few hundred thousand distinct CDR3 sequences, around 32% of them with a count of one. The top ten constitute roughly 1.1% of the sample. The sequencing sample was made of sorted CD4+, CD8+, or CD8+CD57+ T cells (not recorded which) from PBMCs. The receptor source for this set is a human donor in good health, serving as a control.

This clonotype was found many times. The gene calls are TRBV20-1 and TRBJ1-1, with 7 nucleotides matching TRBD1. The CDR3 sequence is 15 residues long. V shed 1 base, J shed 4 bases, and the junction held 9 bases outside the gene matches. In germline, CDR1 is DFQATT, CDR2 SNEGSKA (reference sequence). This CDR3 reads CSARAADRTTTEAFF. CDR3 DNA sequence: TGCAGTGCTAGAGCTGCGGACAGGACAACCACTGAAGCTTTCTTT.

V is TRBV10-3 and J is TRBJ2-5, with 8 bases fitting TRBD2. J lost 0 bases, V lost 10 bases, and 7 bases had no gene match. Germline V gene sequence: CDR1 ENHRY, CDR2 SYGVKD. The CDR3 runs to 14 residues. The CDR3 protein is CATTSGPYQETQYF. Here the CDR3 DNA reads TGTGCCACCACTAGCGGACCCTACCAAGAGACCCAGTACTTC.

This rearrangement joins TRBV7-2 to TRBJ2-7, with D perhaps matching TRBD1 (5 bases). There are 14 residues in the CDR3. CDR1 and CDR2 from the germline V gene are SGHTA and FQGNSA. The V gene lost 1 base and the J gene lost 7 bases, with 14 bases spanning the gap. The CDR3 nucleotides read TGTGCCAGCAGCTTAGGCCCCAGACAGATTGAGCAGTACTTC. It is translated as CASSLGPRQIEQYF.

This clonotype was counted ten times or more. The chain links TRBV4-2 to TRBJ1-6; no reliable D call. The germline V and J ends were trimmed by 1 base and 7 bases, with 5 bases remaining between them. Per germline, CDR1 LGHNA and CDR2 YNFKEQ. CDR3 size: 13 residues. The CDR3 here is CASSQGENSPLHF. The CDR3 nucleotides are TGTGCCAGCAGCCAAGGTGAAAATTCACCCCTCCACTTT.

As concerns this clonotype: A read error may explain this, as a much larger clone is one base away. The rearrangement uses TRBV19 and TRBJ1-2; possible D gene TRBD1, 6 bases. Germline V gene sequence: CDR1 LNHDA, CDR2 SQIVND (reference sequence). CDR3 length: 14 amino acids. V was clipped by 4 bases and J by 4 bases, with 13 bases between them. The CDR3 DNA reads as TGTGCCAGTAGTACCCAGGGGAATAGCTATGGCTACACCTTC. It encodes CASSTQGNSYGYTF.

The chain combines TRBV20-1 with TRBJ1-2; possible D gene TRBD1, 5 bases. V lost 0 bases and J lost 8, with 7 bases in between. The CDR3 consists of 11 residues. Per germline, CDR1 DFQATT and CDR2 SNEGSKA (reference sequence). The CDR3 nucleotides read TGCAGTGCTAGAGACAGGGACGGCTACACCTTC. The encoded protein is CSARDRDGYTF.

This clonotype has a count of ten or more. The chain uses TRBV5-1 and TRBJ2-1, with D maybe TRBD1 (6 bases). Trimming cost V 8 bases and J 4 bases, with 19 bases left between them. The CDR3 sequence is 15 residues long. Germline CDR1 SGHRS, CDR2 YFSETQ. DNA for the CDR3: TGCGCCAGTACAGGCGACGGGACACCATACAATGAGCAGTTCTTC. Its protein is CASTGDGTPYNEQFF.

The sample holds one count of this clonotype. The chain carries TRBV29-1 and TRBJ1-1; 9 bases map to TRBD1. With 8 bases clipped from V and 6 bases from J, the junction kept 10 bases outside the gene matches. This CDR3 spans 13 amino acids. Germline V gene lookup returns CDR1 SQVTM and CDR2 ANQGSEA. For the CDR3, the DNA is TGCAGCTTCGGGACAGGGATCTTCGCTGAAGCTTTCTTT. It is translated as CSFGTGIFAEAFF.

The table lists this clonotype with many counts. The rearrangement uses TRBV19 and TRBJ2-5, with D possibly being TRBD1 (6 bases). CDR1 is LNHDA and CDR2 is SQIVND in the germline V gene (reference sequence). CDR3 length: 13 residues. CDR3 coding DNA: TGTGCGGCCGGAAGGGGGATACAAGAGACCCAGTACTTC. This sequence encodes CAAGRGIQETQYF. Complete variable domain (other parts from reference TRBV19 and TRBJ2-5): DGGITQSPKYLFRKEGQNVTLSCEQNLNHDAMYWYRQDPGQGLRLIYYSQIVNDFQKGDIAEGYSVSREKKESFPLTVTSAQKNPTAFYLCAAGRGIQETQYFGPGTRLLVL.

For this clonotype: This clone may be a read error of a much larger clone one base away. The CDR3 region has the DNA TGTGCCAGTAGTATCTGGGACAAGGCTTCCTATGGCTACACCTTC. It codes for CASSIWDKASYGYTF. This chain links TRBV19 with TRBJ1-2, with D possibly being TRBD1 (6 bases). V was clipped by 3 bases and J by 4 bases, with 15 bases between them. The CDR3 is made up of 15 amino acids. CDR1 and CDR2 (germline): LNHDA, SQIVND (reference sequence).

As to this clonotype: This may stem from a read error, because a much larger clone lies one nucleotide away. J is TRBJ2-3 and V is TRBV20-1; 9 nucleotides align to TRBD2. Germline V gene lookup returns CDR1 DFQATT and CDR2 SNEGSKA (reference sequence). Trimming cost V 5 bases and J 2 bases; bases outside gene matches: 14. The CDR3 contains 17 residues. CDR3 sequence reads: CSARRLAEGVVTDTQYF. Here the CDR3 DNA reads TGCAGTGCTCGCAGACTAGCGGAGGGCGTTGTCACAGATACGCAGTATTTT.

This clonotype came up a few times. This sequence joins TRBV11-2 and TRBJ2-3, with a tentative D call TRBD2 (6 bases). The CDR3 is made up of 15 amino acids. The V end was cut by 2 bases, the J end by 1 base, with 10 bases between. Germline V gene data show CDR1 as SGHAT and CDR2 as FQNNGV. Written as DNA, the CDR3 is TGTGCCAGCAGCTTATACGGGGGAGGCACAGATACGCAGTATTTT. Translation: CASSLYGGGTDTQYF.

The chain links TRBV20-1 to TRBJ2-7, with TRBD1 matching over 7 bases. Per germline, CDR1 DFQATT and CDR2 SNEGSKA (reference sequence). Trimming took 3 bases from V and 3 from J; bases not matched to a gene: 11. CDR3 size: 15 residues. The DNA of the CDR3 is TGCAGTGCTAGGAAAAGAAAGGGACAGAACTACGAGCAGTACTTC. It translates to CSARKRKGQNYEQYF.

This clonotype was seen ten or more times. The CDR3: CASSPLPQETQYF. The CDR3 nucleotides are TGTGCCAGCAGCCCCCTCCCCCAAGAGACCCAGTACTTC. This chain joins TRBV7-8 and TRBJ2-5, with D unresolved. CDR3 length equals 13 residues. CDR1 and CDR2 from the germline V gene are SGHVS and FQNEAQ. V was shortened by 5 bases and J by 1 base, with 8 bases between the two germline ends.

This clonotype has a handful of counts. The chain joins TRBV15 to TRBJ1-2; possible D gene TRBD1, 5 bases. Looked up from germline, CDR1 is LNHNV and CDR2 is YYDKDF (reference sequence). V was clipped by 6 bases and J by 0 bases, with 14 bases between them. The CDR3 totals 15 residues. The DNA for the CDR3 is TGTGCCACCAGGAGGGGCGACCGCCCTAACTATGGCTACACCTTC. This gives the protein CATRRGDRPNYGYTF.

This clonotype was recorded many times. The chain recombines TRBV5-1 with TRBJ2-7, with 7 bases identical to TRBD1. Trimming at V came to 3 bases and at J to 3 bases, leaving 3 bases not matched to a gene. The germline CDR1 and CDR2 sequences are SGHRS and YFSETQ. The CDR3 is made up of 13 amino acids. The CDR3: CASSSGQYYEQYF. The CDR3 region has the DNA TGCGCCAGCAGCTCGGGACAGTACTACGAGCAGTACTTC.

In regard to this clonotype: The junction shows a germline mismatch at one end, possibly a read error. CDR3 nucleotide sequence: TGCAGTGCTAGTGCAGGACCGGAGACTCAGTACTTC. It encodes CSASAGPETQYF. The chain employs TRBV20-1 and TRBJ2-5; D is unclear. Germline V gives CDR1 DFQATT, CDR2 SNEGSKA (reference sequence). This CDR3 contains 12 residues.